The sequence of this TCR beta chain was determined in a study of CD8+CD57+ T cells in acquired aplastic anemia. Study-level background: The DNA of sorted CD4+ and CD8+ cells averaged roughly 3.2 ug. Among healthy donors, CD4+ cells averaged around 10 million reads.

Study results and caveats: Sharing between patients and controls was observed for twenty-nine CD8+ CDR3 sequences. A significant difference in CD8+ Simpson's diversity between patients and controls was not found.

In the case of this clonotype: Its antigen is not known. A much larger clone differs by one base, so this may be a read error.

Genomic DNA, serving as template, underwent TCR beta VDJ and CDR3 profiling. Each CDR3 protein is one row after TCRdb ran MiXCR on the reads. Found here are 150,000 to 200,000 distinct CDR3 sequences, approximately 46% of them singletons; the top ten hold 2.5% to 3.5%. The material sequenced was sorted CD4+, CD8+, or CD8+CD57+ T cells (not recorded which) from PBMCs. This clonotype originated in a human donor in good health.

In DNA, the CDR3 is TGTGCCAACACCTCTACGGGGAGCTACGAGCAGTACTTC. It encodes CANTSTGSYEQYF. The chain combines TRBV10-3 with TRBJ2-7; a possible D gene is TRBD2 (5 bases). The CDR3 sequence is 13 residues long. Germline CDR1 is ENHRY and CDR2 is SYGVKD. Trimming pared 10 bases from V and 3 bases from J, leaving 16 bases between.